One and the same sample provided the 7 T cell receptor beta chains below, sequenced in a study of shared clonotypes between healthy human individuals. Assay used: immunoSEQ multiplex PCR; TCRdb lists only in-frame clones, some missing. The sample has about 1.1 million clones, about 72% seen once; the top ten hold over 0.8%. Source material: memory CD4+ T cells from PBMCs. Subset defined: CD45RA-negative fraction. The receptor set was obtained from a man aged 18 to 30 in good health. Some clones in this sample may be carry-over from other donors' samples.

This rearrangement joins TRBV29-1 to TRBJ1-3, with D unclear. Germline V gives CDR1 SQVTM, CDR2 ANQGSEA. Trimming took off 4 bases at V and 0 bases at J, with 7 bases between the two ends. The CDR3 is 13 amino acids. In nucleotides, the CDR3 is TGCAGCGTTGCCAAGTACTCTGGAAACACCATATATTTT. Translated: CSVAKYSGNTIYF.

The chain joins TRBV11-2 to TRBJ1-3, with a possible D match to TRBD1 (5 bases). V gave up 6 bases and J gave up 3 bases, with 15 bases separating them. This CDR3 has 15 residues. Germline CDR1 reads SGHAT; CDR2 reads FQNNGV. The DNA for the CDR3 is TGTGCCAGCAGTTTCAGGGAGACGGGTGGAAACACCATATATTTT. It yields the protein CASSFRETGGNTIYF. Supplemented by reference TRBV11-2 and TRBJ1-3, the full variable domain reads EAGVAQSPRYKIIEKRQSVAFWCNPISGHATLYWYQQILGQGPKLLIQFQNNGVVDDSQLPKDRFSAERLKGVDSTLKIQPAKLEDSAVYLCASSFRETGGNTIYFGEGSWLTVV.

This sequence joins TRBV6-1 and TRBJ2-1; 7 nucleotides align to TRBD2. After removal of 4 bases from V and 10 bases from J, the junction contained 4 bases not matched to a gene. CDR3 length: 12 residues. Per germline, CDR1 MNHNS and CDR2 SASEGT. The CDR3 reads CASSVFGREQFF. The CDR3 coding sequence is TGTGCCAGCAGTGTATTCGGGAGGGAGCAGTTCTTC.

The chain couples TRBV7-2 to TRBJ2-1; 11 positions match TRBD2. CDR1 and CDR2 (germline): SGHTA, FQGNSA. The CDR3 contains 16 residues. Trimming removed 4 bases from V and 7 bases from J; junction bases left unmatched: 9. CDR3 protein: CASSSPLAGAKNEQFF. Written as DNA, the CDR3 is TGTGCCAGCAGCTCCCCACTAGCGGGAGCAAAAAATGAGCAGTTCTTC.

The rearrangement links TRBV29-1 to TRBJ2-3, with 8 bases that match TRBD1. Germline CDR1 and CDR2: SQVTM and ANQGSEA. The CDR3 spans 13 residues. The trim removed 7 bases at V and 1 base at J, leaving 4 bases unmatched. This chain's CDR3 is CSADREGTDTQYF. CDR3 in DNA: TGCAGCGCGGACAGGGAGGGCACAGATACGCAGTATTTT.

The J gene is TRBJ2-1, the V gene TRBV18; D tentatively reads TRBD1 or TRBD2 (5 bases each). The germline V gene has CDR1 KGHSH and CDR2 LQKENI. This CDR3 is 14 amino acids long. V was pared by 0 bases and J by 8 bases, with 11 bases between. Written as DNA, the CDR3 is TGTGCCAGCTCACCACCAACCGGGGCTTATGAGCAGTTCTTC. Translated, it gives CASSPPTGAYEQFF. Full variable domain (remainder filled in from reference TRBV18 and TRBJ2-1): NAGVMQNPRHLVRRRGQEARLRCSPMKGHSHVYWYRQLPEEGLKFMVYLQKENIIDESGMPKERFSAEFPKEGPSILRIQQVVRGDSAAYFCASSPPTGAYEQFFGPGTRLTVL.

This clone showed up just a few times. This rearrangement joins TRBV11-2 to TRBJ2-7; D gene uncertain. The CDR3 spans 16 residues. The V and J ends lost 5 bases and 3 bases respectively, with 20 bases between them. Germline CDR1 reads SGHAT; CDR2 reads FQNNGV. CDR3 DNA: TGTGCCAGCAGCCCGATACAAAGGGTCGGCCACTACGAGCAGTACTTC. Translation gives CASSPIQRVGHYEQYF.